This T cell receptor (beta chain) was obtained from a study of blood T cells in healthy people across ages. The CDR3 runs to 14 residues. V lost 2 bases and J lost 0, with 5 bases in between. Germline loops: CDR1 SEHNR, CDR2 FQNEAQ (reference sequence). Combining a sample-barcoded 5' primer with a J-beta primer mix, a second PCR ran for roughly 6 to 12 cycles. All samples yielded 2.5 million or more CDR3-containing paired-end reads. TCRdb re-called the 5' RACE reads with MiXCR, one entry per CDR3 protein. The sample has 500,000 to 550,000 distinct CDR3 sequences, more than 20% seen once. Another study also made use of these data, one on T cells of mothers and their children.

This receptor was taken from a boy between 10 and 17 years old in good health. The sequencing sample was made of blood. V is TRBV7-9 and J is TRBJ1-5; no definite D call. CDR3 amino acids: CASSLQHSNQPQHF. CDR3 in DNA: TGTGCCAGCAGCTTACAGCATAGCAATCAGCCCCAGCATTTT.